Described below is a single T cell receptor (beta chain) sequence and its context. Its antigen remains unidentified. This entry belongs to a study of TIL therapy for anti-PD-1-resistant metastatic lung cancer. Study-wide points: This highly selected cohort may not generalize to typical lung cancer patients.

The J segment lost 5 bases and the V segment lost 5 bases, leaving 8 bases of the junction unmatched. This CDR3 has 14 amino acids. Germline CDR1 is KGHSH and CDR2 is LQKENI. The time point was: pre-treatment sample, taken before nivolumab and TIL therapy. The immunoSEQ assay was v3. Clones were read by immunoSEQ multiplex PCR, and TCRdb kept only the in-frame ones, dropping some. The table includes tens of thousands of clones, around 86% detected once. Material: blood, obtained at baseline. The chain is built from TRBV18 and TRBJ2-7; 8 bases match TRBD2. The clonotype was recovered from a person aged 30 to 80 with non-small cell lung cancer. This CDR3 is CASSSSGGEHEQYF. DNA for the CDR3: TGTGCCAGCTCATCCTCGGGGGGGGAGCACGAGCAGTACTTC.